A selection of T cell receptor beta chains follows, all from one sample in a study of cytomegalovirus exposure and HLA in healthy donors. The method was immunoSEQ multiplex PCR; TCRdb's version includes in-frame clones alone and lacks a portion of them. The sample contains 95,000 to 150,000 clones, roughly three fifths of which appear only once. The sample consisted of PBMCs. These TCRs come from a young man in good health and CMV-seronegative. The CDR3 runs from the conserved cysteine through the conserved F or W. The order of the fields is V gene, D gene, J gene, CDR3 length, clone size, CDR3 protein, CDR3 DNA. A D gene is named only where the DNA matches it firmly. The size field is filled for only some rows; it gives once, few, many or a size class.

TRBV7-9	TRBD1	TRBJ1-1	13	.	CASSLGDSTEAFF	TGTGCCAGCAGCTTAGGGGACAGCACTGAAGCTTTCTTT
TRBV18	.	TRBJ1-1	15	.	CASSPPGGGSTEAFF	TGTGCCAGCTCACCCCCCGGCGGGGGATCTACTGAAGCTTTCTTT
TRBV23-1	TRBD1	TRBJ1-2	12	.	CASRAGTDGYTF	TGCGCCAGCCGGGCCGGGACAGATGGCTACACCTTC
TRBV7-3	TRBD2	TRBJ2-6	17	once	CASSLTAGGTGANVLTF	TGTGCCAGCAGCTTAACTGCGGGGGGTACTGGGGCCAACGTCCTGACTTTC
TRBV7-9	.	TRBJ1-1	16	few	CASSLDQNSYHTEAFF	TGTGCCAGCAGCTTAGATCAGAATTCGTACCACACTGAAGCTTTCTTT
TRBV6-6	TRBD1	TRBJ1-1	16	.	CASRSYPGQGPTEAFF	TGTGCCAGCAGGTCCTATCCGGGACAGGGACCCACTGAAGCTTTCTTT
TRBV6-5	.	TRBJ1-1	16	once	CASSYMGGSMNTEAFF	TGTGCCAGCAGTTATATGGGGGGTTCGATGAACACTGAAGCTTTCTTT
TRBV7-9	TRBD2	TRBJ2-1	17	.	CASSRGGLAGVSNEQFF	TGTGCCAGCAGCCGAGGGGGACTAGCGGGAGTAAGCAATGAGCAGTTCTTC
TRBV28	.	TRBJ1-2	12	.	CASHGGLYGYTF	TGTGCCAGCCACGGCGGACTCTATGGCTACACCTTC
TRBV4-3	.	TRBJ2-3	14	few	CASSQGLSTDTQYF	TGCGCCAGCAGCCAAGGACTTTCCACAGATACGCAGTATTTT
TRBV27	TRBD1	TRBJ1-5	14	.	CASSAGGWHQPQHF	TGTGCCAGCAGTGCAGGGGGTTGGCATCAGCCCCAGCATTTT
TRBV11-2	.	TRBJ2-7	13	few	CASSPTGVGEQYF	TGTGCCAGCAGCCCAACTGGAGTTGGCGAGCAGTACTTC
TRBV18	TRBD2	TRBJ2-7	15	.	CASSPPGEGSYEQYF	TGTGCCAGCTCACCACCGGGGGAGGGGTCCTACGAGCAGTACTTC
TRBV5-6	TRBD1	TRBJ1-1	16	.	CASSSGPGQVNTEAFF	TGTGCCAGCAGCTCCGGACCGGGACAGGTAAACACTGAAGCTTTCTTT
TRBV10-3	.	TRBJ1-5	15	.	CATRLLQGQGQPQHF	TGTGCCACCAGGTTACTACAGGGTCAGGGGCAGCCCCAGCATTTT
TRBV30	.	TRBJ2-5	11	.	CACSREETQYF	TGTGCCTGTAGCAGAGAAGAGACCCAGTACTTC
TRBV5-6	.	TRBJ2-7	17	.	CASSLEVTRQGGYEQYF	TGTGCCAGCAGCTTGGAGGTTACCCGACAGGGAGGCTACGAGCAGTACTTC
TRBV7-8	TRBD1	TRBJ1-1	16	.	CASSAGGTGEKTEAFF	TGTGCCAGCAGCGCAGGCGGGACAGGGGAAAAGACTGAAGCTTTCTTT
TRBV29-1	TRBD1	TRBJ2-7	14	.	CSVEGFRGSYEQYF	TGCAGCGTTGAAGGGTTCAGGGGGAGCTACGAGCAGTACTTC
TRBV21-1	.	TRBJ2-5	13	.	CASRRGQGETQYF	TGTGCCAGCAGGAGGGGACAGGGGGAGACCCAGTACTTC
TRBV27	.	TRBJ2-5	13	few	CASSLGFRETQYF	TGTGCCAGCAGTTTAGGCTTCCGAGAGACCCAGTACTTC
TRBV27	TRBD1	TRBJ1-1	15	.	CASSLRGTGSTEAFF	TGTGCCAGCAGTTTGAGAGGGACAGGGAGCACTGAAGCTTTCTTT
TRBV5-4	TRBD2	TRBJ2-5	15	.	CASSLSAGVGETQYF	TGTGCCAGCAGCTTGTCAGCGGGAGTCGGCGAGACCCAGTACTTC
TRBV5-6	.	TRBJ2-7	12	.	CASSRVLDEQYF	TGTGCCAGCAGCCGGGTACTCGACGAGCAGTACTTC
TRBV28	TRBD1	TRBJ1-5	16	.	CASATGQVLANQPQHF	TGTGCCAGCGCCACGGGACAGGTATTAGCAAATCAGCCCCAGCATTTT
TRBV7-9	.	TRBJ1-2	15	few	CASSERDLEDYGYTF	TGTGCCAGCAGCGAGCGGGACTTGGAAGACTATGGCTACACCTTC
TRBV13	.	TRBJ1-1	15	.	CASSLVGVQGTEAFF	TGTGCCAGCAGCTTAGTCGGGGTCCAGGGGACTGAAGCTTTCTTT
TRBV19	.	TRBJ1-1	12	.	CASTWGRTEAFF	TGTGCCAGTACATGGGGGAGGACTGAAGCTTTCTTT
TRBV2	.	TRBJ2-7	12	few	CASSSQGYEQYF	TGTGCCAGCAGTTCACAGGGCTACGAGCAGTACTTC
TRBV11-2	TRBD2	TRBJ2-3	14	few	CASGLAGGRDTQYF	TGTGCCAGCGGGCTAGCGGGGGGGCGAGATACGCAGTATTTT
TRBV5-5	TRBD2	TRBJ2-1	15	.	CASSLGLAGVTEQFF	TGTGCCAGCAGCTTGGGGCTAGCGGGAGTAACTGAGCAGTTCTTC
TRBV6-5	TRBD1	TRBJ2-7	15	.	CASSTGTGKTIEQYF	TGTGCCAGCAGTACCGGGACAGGGAAAACAATAGAGCAGTACTTC
TRBV5-4	.	TRBJ1-6	14	.	CASSRDSLNSPLHF	TGTGCCAGCAGCCGTGACTCGCTAAATTCACCCCTCCACTTT
TRBV5-1	TRBD2	TRBJ2-3	15	.	CASSWGTSGSDTQYF	TGCGCCAGCAGCTGGGGGACTAGCGGCTCAGATACGCAGTATTTT
TRBV5-4	TRBD1	TRBJ2-7	13	.	CASTRQGAYEQYF	TGTGCCAGCACCCGACAGGGGGCCTACGAGCAGTACTTC
TRBV9	TRBD1	TRBJ2-7	12	.	CASSFTGGEQYF	TGTGCCAGCAGCTTTACAGGGGGCGAGCAGTACTTC
TRBV14	.	TRBJ1-6	17	.	CASSAVLGLSYNSPLHF	TGTGCCAGCAGTGCGGTTCTGGGGCTCTCCTATAATTCACCCCTCCACTTT
TRBV5-4	.	TRBJ1-2	16	few	CASSSQFIQGRYGYTF	TGTGCCAGCAGCTCCCAATTTATACAGGGCCGCTATGGCTACACCTTC
TRBV7-9	.	TRBJ2-7	13	.	CSSSSLYPYEQYF	TGTTCCAGCAGCTCCCTATATCCCTACGAGCAGTACTTC
TRBV29-1	TRBD1	TRBJ2-5	14	.	CSVAGTVTQETQYF	TGCAGCGTTGCGGGGACAGTAACCCAAGAGACCCAGTACTTC
TRBV4-3	.	TRBJ1-6	16	.	CASSQLVGGGASPLHF	TGCGCCAGCAGCCAATTAGTCGGGGGGGGCGCTTCACCCCTCCACTTT
TRBV19	TRBD1	TRBJ1-4	14	.	CASSIGTGDEKLFF	TGTGCCAGTAGTATTGGGACAGGGGACGAAAAACTGTTTTTT
TRBV27	.	TRBJ1-1	14	.	CASGSPGVNTEAFF	TGTGCCAGCGGATCTCCGGGGGTAAACACTGAAGCTTTCTTT
TRBV11-2	TRBD2	TRBJ2-7	14	few	CASSWTSGAYEQYF	TGTGCCAGCAGCTGGACTAGCGGAGCCTACGAGCAGTACTTC
TRBV25-1	.	TRBJ2-2	14	.	CASSSKGPTGELFF	TGTGCCAGCAGTAGTAAGGGGCCGACCGGGGAGCTGTTTTTT
TRBV7-6	TRBD1	TRBJ2-3	18	.	CASSLVPRDRGMGDTQYF	TGTGCCAGCAGCTTAGTTCCCCGGGACAGGGGAATGGGAGATACGCAGTATTTT